In this sample, the clone carrying this T cell receptor beta chain turned up many times. The data were taken from a study of T cells in Graves' hyperthyroidism and ophthalmopathy. As for the study in general: At the time of initial diagnosis and before any treatment, peripheral blood was collected.

Germline V gene lookup returns CDR1 SGHRS and CDR2 YFSETQ. Trimming at V came to 0 bases and at J to 0 bases, leaving 1 base not matched to a gene. This CDR3 is 16 amino acids long. There were TCR beta CDR3 regions amplified from RNA transcripts. A first-round RT-PCR of the TCR CDR3 used the HTBI primer set. TCRdb reprocessed the multiplex PCR reads via MiXCR and lists one record per CDR3 protein. The table includes about 380,000 distinct CDR3 sequences, approximately 17% detected once. This rearrangement joins TRBV5-1 to TRBJ2-1; 9 bases match TRBD1. Sequencing was done on a sample of blood. The TCR originated in a man aged 18 to 29 with Graves' ophthalmopathy. For the CDR3, the DNA is TGCGCCAGCAGCTTGGGGACAGGGGCCTCCTACAATGAGCAGTTCTTC. Translating it yields CASSLGTGASYNEQFF.